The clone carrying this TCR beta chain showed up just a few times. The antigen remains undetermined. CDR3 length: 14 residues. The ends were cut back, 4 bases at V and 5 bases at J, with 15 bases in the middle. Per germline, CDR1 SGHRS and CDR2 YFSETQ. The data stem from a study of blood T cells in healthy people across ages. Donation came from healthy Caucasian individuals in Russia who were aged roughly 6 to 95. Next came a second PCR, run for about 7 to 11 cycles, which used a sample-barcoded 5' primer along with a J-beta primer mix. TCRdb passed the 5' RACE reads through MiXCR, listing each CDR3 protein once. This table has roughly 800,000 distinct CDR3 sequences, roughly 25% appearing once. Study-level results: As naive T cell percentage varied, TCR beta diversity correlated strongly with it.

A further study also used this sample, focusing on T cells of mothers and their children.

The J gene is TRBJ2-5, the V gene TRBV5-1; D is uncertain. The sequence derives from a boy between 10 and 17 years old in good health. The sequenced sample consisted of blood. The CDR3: CASSLPGRVETQYF. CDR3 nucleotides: TGCGCCAGCAGCCTGCCTGGACGAGTGGAGACCCAGTACTTC.